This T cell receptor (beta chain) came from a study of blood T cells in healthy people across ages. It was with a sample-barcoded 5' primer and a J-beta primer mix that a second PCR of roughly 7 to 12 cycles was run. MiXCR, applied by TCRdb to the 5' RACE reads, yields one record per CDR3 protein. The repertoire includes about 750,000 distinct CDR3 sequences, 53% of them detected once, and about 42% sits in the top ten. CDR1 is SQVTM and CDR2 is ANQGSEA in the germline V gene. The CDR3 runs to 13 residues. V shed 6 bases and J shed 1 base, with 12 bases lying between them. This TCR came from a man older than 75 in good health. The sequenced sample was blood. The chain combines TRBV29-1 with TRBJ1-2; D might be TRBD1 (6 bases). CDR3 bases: TGCAGCGTCCTCCGGGACATTAACTATGGCTACACCTTC. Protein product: CSVLRDINYGYTF.